The entry that follows covers one T cell receptor (beta chain) sequence. What antigen it recognizes has not been identified. No much larger clonotype is one base removed from it; base qualities were not supplied. Deletion took 2 bases off V and 7 bases off J, with a span of 11 bases between the germline ends. The germline V gene (reference sequence) yields LNHDA for CDR1 and SQIVND for CDR2. Including cysteine and phenylalanine, the CDR3 has 13 amino acids. Just CDR3 DNA is preserved here, 39 bases in frame from base 1. Libraries were built with the immunoSEQ multiplex PCR assay. For the multiplex PCR, a mixture combining 60 forward primers for TCR Vbeta segments and 13 reverse primers for TCR Jbeta segments was used. The CDR3 region of rearranged TCR beta genes was amplified from genomic DNA by a multiplex PCR assay. Amplified TCR beta libraries were sequenced as 87-base-pair reads on the Illumina HiSeq System. The source study handled its data this way. In a later analysis, tens of millions of unique TCR beta chains were counted across the approximately 640 repertoires, and approximately 11 million of these chains were shared by at least two donors. A nearest-neighbor algorithm error-corrected the raw reads and collapsed the reads into unique sequences, merging closely related sequences to remove PCR and sequencing errors. Alignment of CDR3 sequences to IMGT reference sequences was used to assign V, D and J gene segments. For a sequence to be retained, a match of at least six nucleotides to both a V gene segment and a J gene segment was required. Rearrangements were called productive when the CDR3 lacked stop codons and stayed in frame with V and J; all others were non-productive. CDR3 was defined according to IMGT convention as the region running from the second conserved V-encoded cysteine to the conserved J-encoded phenylalanine. The earlier analysis of approximately 590 of the donors excluded any sequence lacking an unambiguous match to a single V gene segment. In an earlier analysis of several hundred of the donors, a V segment was called functional when productive rearrangements were above 56.7%, and segregating when the standard deviation between donors exceeded 5%. To diagnose cytomegalovirus status from the catalog of TCR beta chain sequences, a statistical classification framework was built. A later analysis assigned V and J genes by comparing TCR nucleotide sequences with IMGT/GENE-DB human TR gene sequences. In a later analysis, CDR3 sequences and most-parsimonious VDJ recombination scenarios were assigned using the TCRdist pipeline. In a later analysis, each TCR beta chain was defined by its CDR3 amino acid sequence together with its V-gene family, and reads without a unique V-gene family were excluded. As a way to deal with suspected cross-contamination and a sequencing artifact, a later analysis dropped 450 to 700 nucleotide sequences that were highly shared and had low generation probability. In a later analysis, a clonal expansion index was calculated for each public chain from normalized within-repertoire ranks of inferred template counts. Generation probabilities in a later analysis came from a VDJ recombination model fitted to out-of-frame rearrangements, and those results were checked against IGoR. Hypergeometric tests were used in a later analysis to score TCR-TCR, TCR-HLA and TCR-CMV co-occurrence, with a repertoire-size bias correction applied to the TCR pairs. To estimate false discovery rates, a later analysis permuted the HLA or CMV assignments 20 times. In a later analysis, co-occurring TCRs were grouped with DBSCAN, and TCRdist sequence similarity was added when clustering was performed within HLA-allele-positive subsets. Repertoires with fewer than 30,000 or more than 120,000 public chains, plus five repertoires with anomalous nucleotide sharing, were excluded from co-occurrence clustering. Imported from immuneACCESS, the table was reduced by TCRdb to in-frame sequences with V and J called. These copies leave out some clones; in studies compared against another copy, an unresolved V gene accounts for under half, and the cause of the remainder is not known. Clone size and V and J calls were adopted from that table, with D and trimming inferred from the DNA. Across this sample there are 90,000 to 150,000 clones, with 81% seen only once. Clones ranked in the top ten supply 2% to 2.5% of the sample.

The cohort comprised several hundred healthy bone marrow donors. Cohort members were all nominally healthy when sampled, although unrecorded immune exposures were likely present. The donor was CMV seronegative and belonged to the group of approximately 320 seronegative cohort members. A peripheral blood sample was collected from each donor, and TCR beta sequencing was performed on peripheral blood mononuclear cells. The Qiagen DNeasy Blood Extraction Kit was used to extract genomic DNA from the blood cell samples. The sample is drawn from a study of cytomegalovirus exposure and HLA in healthy donors (dated by TCRdb to between 2016 and 2019). Some background on the complete study: An earlier analysis of 550 to 700 of the donors reported 250 to 300 Gb of sequence data and approximately 110 million unique TCR beta sequences from 150 million to 200 million T cells. An early release that covered fewer than 750 HLA-typed donors contained approximately 300 gigabases of sequencing data and 75 million to 100 million unique TCR sequences. In a later analysis, previously published TCR beta repertoires from 666 donors were re-analyzed and high-resolution HLA genotyping was added so that TCR occurrence patterns could be studied. Among a few hundred genotyped donors of the cohort, an average of around 240,000 unique TCR beta nucleotide sequences were sequenced per donor, roughly 20% of them non-productive. Several DR-DQ haplotypes were treated as single units for association and clustering because of strong linkage in the cohort. In addition to the first cohort of 666 subjects, a separate validation cohort of 120 different subjects was used. Donor age, sex, ethnicity and CMV serostatus were compiled together with the repertoire data. Typing coverage differed by locus: A, B, C, DRB1 and DQB1 were typed in about 629-640 donors, DQA1 in about 500, DPA1 in around 600, and DPB1 in roughly 450. To predict cytomegalovirus infection status, the study combined high-throughput TCR immunosequencing, statistical association of individual TCRs with disease status, and machine learning. All discovery cohort repertoires had been generated on a single sequencing platform. An earlier analysis of fewer than 700 of the donors applied high-throughput TCR beta sequencing to assess whether each TCR beta V gene segment acted as functional or pseudogenic. The genetic ancestry cluster associated with self-reported Caucasian donors included approximately 85% of the 300 to 450 genotyped donors. HLA typing covered class I and class II loci at four-digit resolution. The study used immunosequencing to profile the T cell repertoires of under 700 subjects and linked those repertoires to cytomegalovirus serostatus. The study was designed to test whether signatures of past pathogen exposure could be identified by cataloging public T cell receptors. A later genetic analysis took genome-wide SNP genotypes for 398 of the 666 donors and used that subset as a discovery cohort. Rather than using new phenotypic data, the later analysis identified candidate immune exposures from TCR beta sequences and from how often those sequences occurred across donors. What the work shows at the level of the full study, not this receptor alone: Because counts were too low, 15 to 20 rarely observed V segments, including chromosome 9 orphons, were left out of the earlier analysis of some 600 of the donors. A group of highly shared sequence variants was considered likely to be a technical artifact of the sequencing pipeline. In the study, approximately 160 TCR beta chains were listed as associated with cytomegalovirus. Assigning TCR associations to individual alleles was difficult when HLA alleles, especially DR and DQ, strongly co-occurred. In a later analysis, HLA-associated TCR beta chains were found to be more clonally expanded and to have lower generation probabilities than equally common non-associated chains. A later analysis associated 16,951 TCR beta sequences with specific HLA alleles at a false discovery rate of 0.05. A later analysis found that TCR association rates varied across HLA loci, with DRB1 alleles showing the most associated TCRs and HLA-C alleles the fewest. A later analysis reported that several top co-occurrence clusters appeared linked to parvovirus B19, influenza, CMV and Epstein-Barr virus. Some IMGT-functional V segments, including TRBV6-2 and TRBV6-3, could not be told apart with the 87-base-pair reads, so those segments were excluded. A further reported finding was that TCR beta sequences accurately predicted the HLA-A and HLA-B alleles for most subjects in the first cohort. Broadly in line with IMGT annotations, most TCR beta V segments showed up in productive rearrangements about 90% or about 30% of the time in an earlier analysis of 450 to 600 of the donors. In a later genetic analysis, fewer N-insertions in productive TCRs were reported among donors in an Asian-associated ancestry cluster than the approximately 710-donor mean. The classifier was reported to diagnose cytomegalovirus status with high specificity and sensitivity in both the original and validation cohorts. The authors suggested that the approach could potentially be generalized to other disease states and immunological phenotypes. Immune exposure information for the cohort was limited to CMV serostatus. Because HLA typing was missing for some donors at each locus, association tests included only the typed subset. This cohort had only TCR beta chains sequenced, and the lack of alpha or paired-chain data limited which features could be detected. According to a later analysis, most CMV-associated TCR beta chains appeared to be HLA-restricted, and the HLA associations seemed to be driven largely by CMV exposure. A later genetic analysis associated a missense DCLRE1C variant with V-gene and J-gene trimming of TCR beta chains, and an independent cohort replicated the association. Correlated functional status among segregating V segments might reflect linkage disequilibrium, but an unknown experimental factor could not be ruled out. Three of the identified cytomegalovirus-associated TCR beta chains were confirmed in vitro to be specific for cytomegalovirus antigens. Across donors, most TCR sequences were observed very rarely, whereas some public TCRs were present in many individuals. The presence/absence analyses assumed that sequencing depth was roughly uniform across donors, and that assumption may not be true.

The V and J genes are TRBV19 and TRBJ1-2, with a tentative D gene TRBD1 over 5 matching bases. This receptor was taken from a woman aged 40 to 50 in good health and CMV-seronegative. Sequencing was carried out using PBMCs. The CDR3 in this case is CASSIRAGIGYTF. The nucleotides read TGTGCCAGTAGTATAAGAGCAGGGATTGGCTACACCTTC.